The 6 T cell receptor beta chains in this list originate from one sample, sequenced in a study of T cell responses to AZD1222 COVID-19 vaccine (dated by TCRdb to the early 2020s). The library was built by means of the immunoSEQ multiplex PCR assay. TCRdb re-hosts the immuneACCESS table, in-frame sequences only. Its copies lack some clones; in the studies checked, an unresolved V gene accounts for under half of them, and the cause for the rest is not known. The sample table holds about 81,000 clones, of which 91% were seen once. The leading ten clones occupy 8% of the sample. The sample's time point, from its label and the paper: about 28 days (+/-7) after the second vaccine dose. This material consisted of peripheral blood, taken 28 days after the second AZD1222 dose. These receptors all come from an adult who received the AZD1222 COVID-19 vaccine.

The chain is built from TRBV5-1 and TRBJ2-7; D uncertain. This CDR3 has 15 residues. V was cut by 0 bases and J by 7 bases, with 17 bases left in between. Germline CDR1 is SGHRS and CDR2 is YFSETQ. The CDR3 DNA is TGCGCCAGCAGCTTGGACCTGCTCCCTGTCGGAGAGCAGTACTTC. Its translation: CASSLDLLPVGEQYF.

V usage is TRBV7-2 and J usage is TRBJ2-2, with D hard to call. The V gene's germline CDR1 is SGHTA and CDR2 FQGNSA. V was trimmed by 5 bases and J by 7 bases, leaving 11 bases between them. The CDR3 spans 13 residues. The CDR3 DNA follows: TGTGCCAGCAGCACCAGTTGGGACGGGGAGCTGTTTTTT. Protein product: CASSTSWDGELFF.

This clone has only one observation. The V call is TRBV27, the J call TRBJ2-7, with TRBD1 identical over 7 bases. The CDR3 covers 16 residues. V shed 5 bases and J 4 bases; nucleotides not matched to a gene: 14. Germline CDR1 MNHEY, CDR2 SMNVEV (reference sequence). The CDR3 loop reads CASSPSETGFGYEQYF. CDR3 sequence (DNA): TGTGCCAGCAGTCCCTCCGAGACAGGGTTTGGGTACGAGCAGTACTTC.

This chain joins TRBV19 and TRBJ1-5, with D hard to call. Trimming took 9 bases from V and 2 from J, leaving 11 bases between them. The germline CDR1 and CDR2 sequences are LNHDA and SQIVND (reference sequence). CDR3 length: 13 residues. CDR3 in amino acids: CASQIRGNQPQHF. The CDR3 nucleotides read TGTGCCAGCCAGATACGGGGCAATCAGCCCCAGCATTTT.

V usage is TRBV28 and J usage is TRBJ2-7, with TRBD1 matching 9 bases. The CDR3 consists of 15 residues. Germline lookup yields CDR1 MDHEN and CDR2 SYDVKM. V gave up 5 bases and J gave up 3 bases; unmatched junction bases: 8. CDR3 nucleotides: TGTGCCAGCAGTACATCCGGGACAGGGTACTACGAGCAGTACTTC. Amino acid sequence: CASSTSGTGYYEQYF.

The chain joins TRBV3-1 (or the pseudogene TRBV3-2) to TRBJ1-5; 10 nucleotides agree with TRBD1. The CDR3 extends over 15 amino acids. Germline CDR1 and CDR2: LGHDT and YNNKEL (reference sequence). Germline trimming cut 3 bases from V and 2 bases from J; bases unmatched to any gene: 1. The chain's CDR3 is CASSQGTGGNQPQHF. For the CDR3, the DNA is TGTGCCAGCAGCCAGGGGACAGGGGGCAATCAGCCCCAGCATTTT.